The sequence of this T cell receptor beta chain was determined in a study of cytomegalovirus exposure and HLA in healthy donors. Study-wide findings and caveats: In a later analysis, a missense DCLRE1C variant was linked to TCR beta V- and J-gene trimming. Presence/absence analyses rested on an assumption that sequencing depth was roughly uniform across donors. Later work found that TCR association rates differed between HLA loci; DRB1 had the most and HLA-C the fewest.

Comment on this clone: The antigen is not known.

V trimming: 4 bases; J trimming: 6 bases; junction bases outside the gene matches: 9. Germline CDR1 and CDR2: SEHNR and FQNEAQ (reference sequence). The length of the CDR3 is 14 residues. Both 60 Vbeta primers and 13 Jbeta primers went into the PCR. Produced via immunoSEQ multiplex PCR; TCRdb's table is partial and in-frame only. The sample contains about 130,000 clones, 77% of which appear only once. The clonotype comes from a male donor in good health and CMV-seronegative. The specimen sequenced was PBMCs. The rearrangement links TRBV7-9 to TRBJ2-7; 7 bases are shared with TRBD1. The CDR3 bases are TGTGCCAGCAGCTACAGGGGTCTCGCTGGCGAGCAGTACTTC. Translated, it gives CASSYRGLAGEQYF. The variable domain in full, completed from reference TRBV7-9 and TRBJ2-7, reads DTGVSQNPRHKITKRGQNVTFRCDPISEHNRLYWYRQTLGQGPEFLTYFQNEAQLEKSRLLSDRFSAERPKGSFSTLEIQRTEQGDSAMYLCASSYRGLAGEQYFGPGTRLTVT.